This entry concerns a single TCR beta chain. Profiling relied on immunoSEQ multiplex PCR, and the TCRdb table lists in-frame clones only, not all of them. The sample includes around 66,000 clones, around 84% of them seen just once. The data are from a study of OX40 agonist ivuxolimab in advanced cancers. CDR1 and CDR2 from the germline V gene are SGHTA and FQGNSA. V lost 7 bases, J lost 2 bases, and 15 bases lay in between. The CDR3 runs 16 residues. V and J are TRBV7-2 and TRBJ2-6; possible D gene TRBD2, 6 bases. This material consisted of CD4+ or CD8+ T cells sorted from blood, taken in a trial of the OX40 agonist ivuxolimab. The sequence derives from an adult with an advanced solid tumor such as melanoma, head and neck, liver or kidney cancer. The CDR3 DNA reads TGTGCCAGCACCGAAGACGCTAGCGCTGGGGCCAACGTCCTGACTTTC. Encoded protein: CASTEDASAGANVLTF. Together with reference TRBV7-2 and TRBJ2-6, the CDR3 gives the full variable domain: GAGVSQSPSNKVTEKGKDVELRCDPISGHTALYWYRQSLGQGLEFLIYFQGNSAPDKSGLPSDRFSAERTGGSVSTLTIQRTQQEDSAVYLCASTEDASAGANVLTFGAGSRLTVL.